The entry that follows covers one T cell receptor (beta chain) sequence. This clone was observed a handful of times. Its antigen remains undetermined. No much larger clone exists at a distance of one base, and base qualities are not known. TCRbeta CDR3 regions were amplified from genomic DNA using the immunoSEQ Assay, a bias-controlled multiplex PCR. In the original analysis: Nucleated cell counts per sample were estimated from amplification of reference gene primers within the assay. Sequence reads were collapsed and filtered to measure the absolute abundance of every unique TCRbeta CDR3 rearrangement. For each sample, productive Simpson clonality was calculated as the square root of Simpson's diversity index over productive rearrangements. The immuneACCESS repertoire file appears here via TCRdb, limited to in-frame rearrangements. These files lack a portion of the clones; in checked studies, under half of the deficit traces to unresolved V genes, and the cause of the others is not known. V, J and clone size are those of that table, while D and trimming were read from the DNA. The sample has about 220,000 clones on record, approximately 82% of them singletons. The leading ten clones occupy 8.2% of the sample.

This entry is derived from a study of blood T cell repertoires in COVID-19 (dated by TCRdb to between 2020 and 2021). Looking at the study overall: The collaborator samples originated in the United States, Italy and Spain and spanned the acute and convalescent phases of COVID-19. Deeply sampled blood TCRbeta repertoires from subjects exposed to, actively infected with, or recovered from COVID-19 were included in the dataset. A de-identified subject ID, COVID-19 status, age in years and sex were almost always included in the sample metadata. The repertoires were made available in a free public database intended to serve as a resource for research on the immune response to SARS-CoV-2. Where available, HLA class I and class II types were taken from metadata supplied by the sample provider and were not determined by assay-based typing. The prospective study material was composed of cDNA or gDNA derived from T cells, B-cell-depleted T cells, or PBMCs. Samples were obtained from the ongoing ImmuneRACE study (first 160 participants) and from over 1,000 subjects provided by 6 global collaborators. Results and caveats for the whole study, not just this receptor: The amount of clinical and demographic metadata varied by source and participant and was provided uncurated.

Each collaborating institution followed its own protocols to collect whole blood in K2EDTA tubes. For TCRbeta analysis, collaborator samples were shipped as frozen whole blood, as isolated PBMCs, or as DNA extracted from either sample type. The germline V gene yields SGHTA for CDR1 and FQGNSA for CDR2. The CDR3 sequence holds 15 residues, the cysteine and phenylalanine included. Only the CDR3 region is kept as DNA, spanning 45 bases read in frame from base 1. V is shortened by 0 bases, J by 1 base, and the region joining them spans 8 bases. This chain is built from TRBV7-2 and TRBJ2-3; the best D guess is TRBD2, with 6 bases matching. This clonotype originated in a woman aged 45 to 65 with acute or convalescent COVID-19. The sample was peripheral blood. In nucleotides, the sequence is TGTGCCAGCAGCTTAGCCCTAGCGCGCACAGATACGCAGTATTTT. Translated, this is CASSLALARTDTQYF.